These T cell receptor beta chains were read from a single sample in a study of control samples from healthy donors and cancer patients. This table comes from immunoSEQ multiplex PCR, and its TCRdb copy is limited to in-frame clones, with some not included. The sample records around 75,000 clones, about 80% being singletons. Sequenced material: blood. These receptors were collected from a man over 45 in good health. Both conserved end residues are part of each CDR3. D genes are given only for firm matches. Size tells how often a clone was seen (once, few, many) or the class of an expanded clone, and some rows leave it out.

D gene | CDR3 length | clone size | J gene | V gene | CDR3 protein | CDR3 DNA
TRBD2 | 15 | NA | TRBJ2-3 | TRBV9 | CASSARGGATDTQYF | TGTGCCAGCAGCGCCCGCGGGGGAGCGACAGATACGCAGTATTTT
NA | 13 | NA | TRBJ2-7 | TRBV2 | CASATGSDYEQYF | TGTGCCAGCGCTACAGGGAGTGACTACGAGCAGTACTTC
NA | 13 | NA | TRBJ1-5 | TRBV6-6 | CASSPGQPQPQHF | TGTGCCAGCAGCCCCGGACAACCACAGCCCCAGCATTTT
NA | 12 | once | TRBJ2-5 | TRBV28 | CASITQGGTQYF | TGTGCCAGCATCACCCAGGGGGGGACCCAGTACTTC
NA | 16 | NA | TRBJ2-3 | TRBV27 | CASSIGTIASTDTQYF | TGTGCCAGCAGTATCGGGACAATCGCTAGCACAGATACGCAGTATTTT
NA | 11 | once | TRBJ1-2 | TRBV20-1 | CSGYSSYGYTF | TGCAGTGGTTACAGTAGCTATGGCTACACCTTC
TRBD1 | 15 | NA | TRBJ2-7 | TRBV3-1/TRBV3-2 | CASSHGTGGFFEQYF | TGTGCCAGCAGCCACGGGACAGGGGGGTTTTTCGAGCAGTACTTC
NA | 14 | NA | TRBJ2-1 | TRBV7-3 | CASSDQLPGDEQFF | TGTGCCAGCAGCGACCAACTTCCAGGGGATGAGCAGTTCTTC
TRBD1 | 14 | NA | TRBJ1-5 | TRBV19 | CASSTATGAGPQHF | TGTGCCAGTAGCACAGCAACAGGGGCCGGTCCCCAGCATTTT
NA | 14 | NA | TRBJ1-4 | TRBV6-6 | CASSMNAANEKLFF | TGTGCCAGCAGTATGAATGCAGCTAATGAAAAACTGTTTTTT
NA | 14 | NA | TRBJ2-3 | TRBV4-1 | CASSQGEIADTQYF | TGCGCCAGCAGCCAAGGCGAAATTGCAGATACGCAGTATTTT
NA | 11 | NA | TRBJ2-7 | TRBV27 | CASSTSYEQYF | TGTGCCAGCAGTACATCTTACGAGCAGTACTTC
TRBD1 | 15 | NA | TRBJ2-3 | TRBV28 | CASSLQGAGTDTQYF | TGTGCCAGCAGTTTACAGGGGGCAGGCACAGATACGCAGTATTTT
TRBD1 | 15 | NA | TRBJ2-3 | TRBV24-1 | CATSEPGQGTDTQYF | TGTGCCACCAGTGAACCGGGACAGGGAACAGATACGCAGTATTTT
NA | 15 | NA | TRBJ2-3 | TRBV10-3 | CATCSGERGTDTQYF | TGTGCCACCTGTTCCGGGGAGAGGGGCACAGATACGCAGTATTTT
NA | 16 | few | TRBJ2-5 | TRBV3-1/TRBV3-2 | CASSQELGGLWETQYF | TGTGCCAGCAGCCAAGAGTTGGGGGGCCTATGGGAGACCCAGTACTTC
NA | 17 | NA | TRBJ2-3 | TRBV4-3 | CASSQDLDSGSPDTQYF | TGCGCCAGCAGCCAAGATTTAGACTCCGGATCACCAGATACGCAGTATTTT
NA | 15 | NA | TRBJ1-2 | TRBV7-3 | CASSLTSPQGRGYTF | TGTGCCAGCAGCTTAACTAGCCCCCAGGGTAGGGGCTACACCTTC
TRBD1 | 14 | once | TRBJ1-5 | TRBV11-3 | CASSSGGAGQPQHF | TGTGCCAGCAGCTCAGGGGGCGCAGGGCAGCCCCAGCATTTT
NA | 14 | NA | TRBJ1-6 | TRBV11-2 | CASSREGNNSPLHF | TGTGCCAGCAGCCGAGAGGGGAACAATTCACCCCTCCACTTT
NA | 15 | few | TRBJ2-5 | TRBV9 | CASSVEPGPQETQYF | TGTGCCAGCAGCGTAGAACCTGGGCCCCAAGAGACCCAGTACTTC
TRBD1 | 16 | NA | TRBJ1-5 | TRBV15 | CATKTELEQGNQPQHF | TGTGCCACCAAGACGGAATTGGAACAGGGGAATCAGCCCCAGCATTTT
NA | 15 | NA | TRBJ1-1 | TRBV4-2 | CASSQDSPPRGEAFF | TGTGCCAGCAGCCAAGACTCGCCCCCACGGGGTGAAGCTTTCTTT
NA | 12 | NA | TRBJ1-2 | TRBV29-1 | CSVVTGESGYTF | TGCAGCGTAGTTACAGGTGAATCTGGCTACACCTTC
NA | 14 | NA | TRBJ2-1 | TRBV7-9 | CASTAGASYNEQFF | TGTGCCAGCACAGCGGGTGCTTCCTACAATGAGCAGTTCTTC
TRBD1 | 14 | NA | TRBJ1-2 | TRBV27 | CASGRGQVVYGYTF | TGTGCCAGCGGGAGGGGGCAGGTTGTCTATGGCTACACCTTC
TRBD1 | 13 | once | TRBJ2-7 | TRBV28 | CASSPGQGDEQYF | TGTGCCAGCAGCCCGGGACAGGGGGACGAGCAGTACTTC
TRBD1 | 17 | once | TRBJ2-7 | TRBV7-2 | CASSRGGGTGSSYEQYF | TGTGCCAGCAGCCGCGGAGGGGGGACAGGGAGTTCCTACGAGCAGTACTTC
NA | 13 | few | TRBJ2-7 | TRBV6-6 | CASSQSRGYEQYF | TGTGCCAGCAGTCAAAGCAGGGGCTACGAGCAGTACTTC
NA | 16 | NA | TRBJ2-7 | TRBV15 | CATSRDGSNGTYEQYF | TGTGCCACCAGCAGAGACGGGTCTAATGGTACGTACGAGCAGTACTTC
NA | 16 | NA | TRBJ2-5 | TRBV1 | CTSSQTGAGSGETQYF | TGCACCAGCAGCCAAACAGGAGCGGGGTCGGGAGAGACCCAGTACTTC
NA | 17 | NA | TRBJ1-2 | TRBV9 | CASSVGRDPTLNYGYTF | TGTGCCAGCAGCGTTGGGCGGGACCCTACCCTTAACTATGGCTACACCTTC
TRBD1 | 13 | NA | TRBJ1-1 | TRBV5-5 | CASIPGQGMRAFF | TGTGCCAGCATCCCTGGACAGGGGATGCGAGCTTTCTTT
TRBD1 | 13 | NA | TRBJ2-2 | TRBV2 | CATQWTGAGELFF | TGTGCCACCCAGTGGACAGGGGCAGGGGAGCTGTTTTTT
TRBD1 | 16 | few | TRBJ1-5 | TRBV6-2/TRBV6-3 | CASSLGQDYSNQPQHF | TGTGCCAGCAGTCTAGGACAGGATTATAGCAATCAGCCCCAGCATTTT
TRBD1 | 14 | NA | TRBJ2-3 | TRBV29-1 | CSVSTGVVTDTQYF | TGCAGCGTTTCTACAGGGGTGGTTACAGATACGCAGTATTTT
NA | 13 | once | TRBJ1-1 | TRBV30 | CAWSGQPNTEAFF | TGTGCCTGGAGCGGACAGCCGAACACTGAAGCTTTCTTT